These 20 T cell receptor beta chains originate from one sample sequenced in a study of shared clonotypes between healthy human individuals. Sequenced by immunoSEQ multiplex PCR; TCRdb stores in-frame clones only, minus some. The table lists over 1.5 million clones, under 99% of them singletons. Material for sequencing was naive CD4+ T cells sorted from blood. The subset was: CD45RA+ positively selected. The receptors shown here come from a man aged 25-40 years in good health.

In the case of this clone: Other DNA sequences from this sample encode an identical CDR3 as well. V and J are TRBV7-8 and TRBJ1-1, with 8 bases aligning to TRBD1. Germline V gene data show CDR1 as SGHVS and CDR2 as FQNEAQ. The junction had 2 bases not matched to a gene; V was cut back by 5 bases and J by 0 bases. CDR3 length: 14 amino acids. The chain's CDR3 is CASSVDRVNTEAFF. The CDR3 DNA follows: TGTGCCAGCAGCGTGGACAGGGTGAACACTGAAGCTTTCTTT.

This sequence joins TRBV28 and TRBJ1-4, with 11 bases fitting TRBD1. Per the germline V gene, CDR1 is MDHEN and CDR2 is SYDVKM. This CDR3 region has 15 residues. The trim removed 10 bases at V and 7 bases at J, leaving 11 bases unmatched. CDR3 sequence reads: CATQPPGQGVEKLFF. In DNA form, the CDR3 reads TGTGCCACCCAACCTCCGGGACAGGGGGTTGAAAAACTGTTTTTT.

The chain combines TRBV6-5 with TRBJ1-5; no reliable D call. Trimming cost V 3 bases and J 7 bases, with 13 bases left between them. Germline V CDR1 and CDR2: MNHEY, SVGAGI. The CDR3 extends over 14 amino acids. For the CDR3, the DNA is TGTGCCAGCAGTTATTCTCAACTCGGGCAGCCCCAGCATTTT. Amino acids: CASSYSQLGQPQHF.

This sequence joins TRBV15 and TRBJ2-2; maybe TRBD1 (6 bases). Germline assignment: CDR1 LNHNV and CDR2 YYDKDF (reference sequence). This CDR3 is built from 16 residues. Trimming removed 3 bases at V and 0 bases at J, with 11 bases between. The CDR3 nucleotides read TGTGCCACCAGCAGTAACAGGGCCGCGAACACCGGGGAGCTGTTTTTT. Amino acids: CATSSNRAANTGELFF.

The chain combines TRBV10-1 with TRBJ1-1, with TRBD1 as a possible D gene (5 bases). The germline V gene has CDR1 WNHNN and CDR2 SYGVQD (reference sequence). CDR3 length equals 15 residues. The germline V and J ends were trimmed by 7 bases and 4 bases, with 19 bases remaining between them. In DNA form, the CDR3 reads TGCGCCAGCAACCCGTTCCAGGGACTAGGCACTGAAGCTTTCTTT. It yields the protein CASNPFQGLGTEAFF.

The gene calls are TRBV5-1 and TRBJ2-5, with TRBD2 matching 13 bases. Germline V gene data show CDR1 as SGHRS and CDR2 as YFSETQ. The CDR3 loop spans 18 amino acids. The V gene end was trimmed by 0 bases and the J gene end by 1 base; junction bases not matched to a gene: 6. The CDR3 is CASSLGTRTSGGQETQYF. The DNA for the CDR3 is TGCGCCAGCAGCTTGGGCACCAGGACTAGCGGGGGCCAAGAGACCCAGTACTTC.

Remarks on this clone: Other DNA sequences in the same sample also yield this CDR3. CDR3 in amino acids: CASSLSYEQYF. The CDR3 nucleotides read TGTGCCAGCAGCTTATCTTACGAGCAGTACTTC. The rearrangement joins TRBV7-2 to TRBJ2-7; D unclear. Trimming pared 2 bases from V and 4 bases from J, leaving 3 bases between. Germline CDR1 SGHTA, CDR2 FQGNSA. This CDR3 spans 11 amino acids.

The chain employs TRBV11-2 and TRBJ2-1; D may match TRBD1 or TRBD2 (6 bases each). The germline gives CDR1 SGHAT, CDR2 FQNNGV. The CDR3 totals 16 residues. The ends were cut back, 4 bases at V and 6 bases at J, with 19 bases in the middle. The CDR3 reads CASSSLQGGGSNEQFF. The CDR3 region has the DNA TGTGCCAGCAGCTCATTACAGGGTGGGGGGTCCAATGAGCAGTTCTTC.

The chain carries TRBV7-9 and TRBJ2-7; 7 bases are shared with TRBD2. The CDR3 sequence is 14 residues long. CDR1 SEHNR and CDR2 FQNEAQ come from the germline V gene (reference sequence). V lost 7 bases to trimming and J lost 2 bases; unmatched junction nucleotides: 8. The DNA of the CDR3 is TGTGCCAGCACCGCACTAGCGTCTCCCTACGAGCAGTACTTC. Translation gives CASTALASPYEQYF.

The genes are TRBV11-2 and TRBJ2-1; 16 bases agree with TRBD2. CDR1 SGHAT and CDR2 FQNNGV come from the germline V gene. The trim removed 5 bases at V and 0 bases at J, leaving 7 bases unmatched. The CDR3 consists of 19 residues. The CDR3, as DNA: TGTGCCAGCAGCGTAGGGACTAGCGGGAGGGCGAGCTCCTACAATGAGCAGTTCTTC. It encodes CASSVGTSGRASSYNEQFF.

The V call is TRBV10-3, the J call TRBJ1-3; D is possibly TRBD1 (6 bases). This CDR3 is 15 amino acids long. V was trimmed by 8 bases and J by 4 bases, leaving 18 bases between them. From germline, CDR1 is ENHRY and CDR2 SYGVKD. In DNA form, the CDR3 reads TGTGCCATCGGGGGCGGTCGGGGGCCCGGAAACACCATATATTTT. Its protein product is CAIGGGRGPGNTIYF.

V and J are TRBV5-6 and TRBJ2-1; TRBD2 matches at 14 bases. The CDR3 runs 14 residues. Germline-derived CDR1 and CDR2 are SGHDT and YYEEEE. Unmatched junction bases numbered 3, after V lost 4 bases and J lost 9 bases. In DNA form, the CDR3 reads TGTGCCAGCAGCGTGGGACTAGCGGGAGTTGAGCAGTTCTTC. Translating gives CASSVGLAGVEQFF.

The chain links TRBV4-3 to TRBJ2-1; D gene unclear. The germline V and J ends were trimmed by 0 bases and 9 bases, with 12 bases remaining between them. Looked up from germline, CDR1 is LGHNA and CDR2 is YSLEER. This CDR3 is 14 amino acids long. CDR3 residues: CASSQDLWLPEQFF. The CDR3 nucleotides read TGCGCCAGCAGCCAAGATTTGTGGCTTCCTGAGCAGTTCTTC.

This chain connects TRBV6-1 to TRBJ1-5; TRBD1 matches 7 bases. Trimming cost V 8 bases and J 9 bases; bases outside gene matches: 10. The CDR3 contains 13 residues. Germline loops: CDR1 MNHNS, CDR2 SASEGT. In DNA form, the CDR3 reads TGTGCCAGCGGACAGGACCAATTTCGGCCCCAGCATTTT. Amino acid sequence: CASGQDQFRPQHF.

A note on this clone: The same CDR3 can be traced to other DNA sequences in this sample. The J gene is TRBJ2-1, the V gene TRBV11-2, with 13 positions matching TRBD2. The CDR3 loop spans 16 amino acids. In germline, CDR1 is SGHAT, CDR2 FQNNGV. With 1 base clipped from V and 6 bases from J, the junction kept 3 bases outside the gene matches. CDR3 nucleotide sequence: TGTGCCAGCAGCTTAGGGACTAGCGGGAGAGGCAATGAGCAGTTCTTC. Amino acids: CASSLGTSGRGNEQFF. The full variable domain, with the rest looked up from reference TRBV11-2 and TRBJ2-1, is EAGVAQSPRYKIIEKRQSVAFWCNPISGHATLYWYQQILGQGPKLLIQFQNNGVVDDSQLPKDRFSAERLKGVDSTLKIQPAKLEDSAVYLCASSLGTSGRGNEQFFGPGTRLTVL.

The J gene is TRBJ1-1, the V gene TRBV29-1, with TRBD1 identical over 8 bases. The CDR3 runs 13 residues. Germline CDR1 reads SQVTM; CDR2 reads ANQGSEA. Germline trimming cut 4 bases from V and 10 bases from J; bases unmatched to any gene: 11. DNA of the CDR3: TGCAGCGTTGCCGGGACAGGTACCTCTGGAGCTTTCTTT. Encoded protein: CSVAGTGTSGAFF.

Points on this clone: Other DNA sequences of this sample code for an identical CDR3. The CDR3 sequence is CASSPTENTIYF. The CDR3 DNA follows: TGTGCCAGCTCACCAACTGAAAACACCATATATTTT. The chain links TRBV18 to TRBJ1-3, with no clear D. Germline CDR1 is KGHSH and CDR2 is LQKENI. The CDR3 has 12 residues. Between the trimmed V and J ends, which lost 2 bases and 6 bases, there was a span of 5 bases. Filled out from reference TRBV18 and TRBJ1-3, the complete variable domain reads NAGVMQNPRHLVRRRGQEARLRCSPMKGHSHVYWYRQLPEEGLKFMVYLQKENIIDESGMPKERFSAEFPKEGPSILRIQQVVRGDSAAYFCASSPTENTIYFGEGSWLTVV.

The rearrangement uses TRBV4-3 and TRBJ1-1; no clear D. The V end lost 0 bases, the J end lost 5 bases, and 13 bases lay between the germline ends. CDR1 is LGHNA, CDR2 YSLEER, per germline. The CDR3 extends over 15 amino acids. The CDR3 region has the DNA TGCGCCAGCAGCCAAGAATCTCGGGGTTGGACTGAAGCTTTCTTT. This encodes CASSQESRGWTEAFF.

This chain links TRBV10-3 with TRBJ1-1, with TRBD1 as a possible D gene (5 bases). This CDR3 spans 11 amino acids. The germline V gene has CDR1 ENHRY and CDR2 SYGVKD. V was cut by 8 bases and J by 1 base, with 5 bases left in between. The CDR3 region is CAIGTNTEAFF. In nucleotides, the CDR3 is TGTGCCATCGGGACGAACACTGAAGCTTTCTTT.

The chain's CDR3 is CASSPPGGTTDTQYF. DNA of the CDR3: TGCGCCAGCAGCCCCCCGGGAGGAACCACAGATACGCAGTATTTT. This sequence joins TRBV4-1 and TRBJ2-3; 7 bases fit TRBD2. This CDR3 contains 15 residues. Germline V gene sequence: CDR1 MGHRA, CDR2 YSYEKL. After removal of 4 bases from V and 2 bases from J, the junction contained 6 bases not matched to a gene.